Listed here is a single T cell receptor (beta chain). Its target antigen remains unknown. No clone much larger than this one lies a single base away; base qualities are absent. The sample originates from a study of PD-1 blockade in classical Hodgkin lymphoma (dated by TCRdb to about 2020). In terms of the full investigation: Nivolumab dosing was 3 mg/kg intravenously every 2 weeks, continuing until either disease progression or unacceptable toxicity. The study used CyTOF and TCR beta sequencing to define a peripheral blood immune signature of response to PD-1 blockade in classical Hodgkin lymphoma.

This specimen's time point label, per the study, means: cycle 4 day 1 (C4D1), after about 6 weeks of nivolumab. Every trial patient had relapsed after autologous stem cell transplantation, and cohorts A, B and C differed in prior brentuximab vedotin exposure. A Miltenyi CD4+ T cell isolation kit was used for magnetic negative selection to purify CD4+ T cells from thawed PBMCs. The trial cohort comprised around 60 patients with relapsed/refractory classical Hodgkin lymphoma whose best overall responses were complete response, partial response or progressive disease. Single-agent nivolumab was administered to trial patients in the multi-cohort phase II CheckMate 205 trial. An independent review committee assessed best overall response by applying the 2007 International Working Group response criteria. Trial PBMCs were collected just before the start of nivolumab (C1D1) and during therapy at cycle 2 day 1 and cycle 4 day 1. Peripheral blood was collected in 8 mL Vacutainer Cell Preparation Tubes, from which PBMCs were isolated by centrifugation and then cryopreserved. Purified CD4+ and CD8+ fractions were prepared only for cases in which an additional PBMC sample was available. On LS columns in a quadroMACS separator, the magnetically labelled cells were depleted, and the flow-through was collected as the purified fraction.

Genomic DNA was extracted with the Qiagen DNeasy kit from unsorted PBMCs and from negatively selected CD4+ and CD8+ fractions. Amplification of TCR beta CDR3 regions was done by immunoSEQ multiplex PCR with primers that anneal to V and J segments. A synthetic immune receptor repertoire was used to minimize amplification bias, and any remaining bias was removed computationally after sequencing. In the source study's methods: Repertoire diversity was quantified as the Shannon entropy index using custom Python scripts. Unsorted, CD4+ and CD8+ repertoires were analyzed separately, except for combined analyses in which CD4+ and CD8+ sequences were merged in silico. Clonal expansion was defined as a frequency increase of at least 2-fold after treatment compared with C1D1, and clones undetected at baseline were assigned a pseudocount of 0.5. Singleton clones were defined as clones with 0 or 1 copy at C1D1, and non-singleton clones were defined as clones with 2 or more copies. By matching protein sequences in sorted samples from the same patient, clones expanded in unsorted samples were annotated as CD4+, CD8+ or unknown. Wilcoxon tests on paired samples were used to test changes in diversity from C1D1 to C4D1. This immuneACCESS table, as held by TCRdb, lists in-frame sequences with V and J called but not all clones. Of the missing ones, under half trace to an unresolved V gene in checked studies; the others have no known cause. That table gives V, J and clone size, and the DNA gave D and trimming. Within this sample are around 18,000 clones, with 70% of them counted one time only. The ten most abundant clones make up around 2.7% of the sample.

Study-level results and caveats: CD4+ but not CD8+ TCR diversity rose significantly by C4D1 (p=0.0027 vs p=0.16), most apparent in complete responders (p=0.02). Trial patients with a complete response had baseline diversity similar to that of newly diagnosed patients, while partial responders and progressors had significantly lower diversity. Only a single clinical trial cohort was studied, and what caused the repertoire differences, possibly disease activity or prior therapy, remained undefined. Patients starting nivolumab less than 1 year after ASCT had lower diversity and were excluded from later analyses to avoid confounding by immune reconstitution. Newly diagnosed patients were reported to have lower baseline TCR diversity than healthy donors, and relapsed/refractory patients were reported to have lower baseline TCR diversity still.

Trimming removed 2 bases from V and 0 bases from J, leaving 11 bases between the germline ends. The CDR3 covers 16 residues, taking in both the cysteine and the phenylalanine. The CDR3 DNA has 48 bases and is translated from base 1. The germline V gene yields MDHEN for CDR1 and SYDVKM for CDR2. Source: CD4+ T cells from blood, taken before the fourth cycle of nivolumab. The sequence links TRBV28 to TRBJ1-3; the D gene is perhaps TRBD1, from 5 matching bases. This TCR came from a human donor with classical Hodgkin lymphoma. In nucleotide form, the sequence is TGTGCCAGCAGTTTAATGGGACCCAGCTCTGGAAACACCATATATTTT. Translated, it reads CASSLMGPSSGNTIYF. Here the CDR3 is joined to the reference TRBV28 and TRBJ1-3 genes, and the full variable domain is: DVKVTQSSRYLVKRTGEKVFLECVQDMDHENMFWYRQDPGLGLRLIYFSYDVKMKEKGDIPEGYSVSREKKERFSLILESASTNQTSMYLCASSLMGPSSGNTIYFGEGSWLTVV.